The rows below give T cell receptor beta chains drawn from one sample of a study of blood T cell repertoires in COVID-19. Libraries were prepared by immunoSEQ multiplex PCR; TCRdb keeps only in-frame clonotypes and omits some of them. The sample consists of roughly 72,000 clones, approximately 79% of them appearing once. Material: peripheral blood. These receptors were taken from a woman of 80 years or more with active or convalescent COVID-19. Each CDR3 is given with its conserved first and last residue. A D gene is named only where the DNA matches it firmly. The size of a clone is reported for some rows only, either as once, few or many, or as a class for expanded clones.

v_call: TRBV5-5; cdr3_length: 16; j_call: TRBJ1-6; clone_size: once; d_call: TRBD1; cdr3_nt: TGTGCCAGCAGCGTGTCCGGGACAGCCCGAAATTCACCCCTCCACTTT; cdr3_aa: CASSVSGTARNSPLHF
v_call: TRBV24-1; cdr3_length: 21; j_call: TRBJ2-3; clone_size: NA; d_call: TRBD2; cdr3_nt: TGTGCCACCAGTTCCAGACTAGCGGGCGCATTAAAAAAGCCACTCACAGATACGCAGTATTTT; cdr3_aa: CATSSRLAGALKKPLTDTQYF
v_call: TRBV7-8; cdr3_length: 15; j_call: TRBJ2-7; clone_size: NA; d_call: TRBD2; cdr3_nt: TGTGCCAGCAGTTACAGACTAGCGGGACTGGGTTGGGAGTACTTC; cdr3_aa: CASSYRLAGLGWEYF
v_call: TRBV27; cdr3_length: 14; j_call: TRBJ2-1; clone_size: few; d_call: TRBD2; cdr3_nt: TGTGCCAGCAGGCTCTTGGCGGGAGCGAGGGAGCAGTTCTTC; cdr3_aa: CASRLLAGAREQFF
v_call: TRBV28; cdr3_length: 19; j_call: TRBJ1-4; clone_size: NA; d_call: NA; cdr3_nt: TGTGCCAGCAGAGAGGCGGGGCGCGTCATAAGAGAAAGAAATGAAAAACTGTTTTTT; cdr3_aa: CASREAGRVIRERNEKLFF
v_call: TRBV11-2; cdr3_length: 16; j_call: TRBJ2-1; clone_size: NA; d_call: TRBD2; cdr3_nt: TGTGCCAGCAGCTTAGTTCCGAGCGGGGGGGAACAGGGGCAGTTCTTC; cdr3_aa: CASSLVPSGGEQGQFF
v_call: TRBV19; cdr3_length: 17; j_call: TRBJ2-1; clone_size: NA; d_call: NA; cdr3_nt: TGTGCCAGTAGTATAGCCCGACAGTCACACTCCTACAATGAGCAGTTCTTC; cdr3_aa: CASSIARQSHSYNEQFF
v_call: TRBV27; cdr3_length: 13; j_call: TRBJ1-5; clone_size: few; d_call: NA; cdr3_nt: TGTGCCAGCAGTTTAAGGGGGAATCAGCCCCAGCATTTT; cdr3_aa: CASSLRGNQPQHF
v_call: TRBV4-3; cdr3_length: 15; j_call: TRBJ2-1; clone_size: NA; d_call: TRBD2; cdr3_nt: TGCGCCAGCCGACAGGAGCGGGGGACCTACAATGAGCAGTTCTTC; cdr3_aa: CASRQERGTYNEQFF
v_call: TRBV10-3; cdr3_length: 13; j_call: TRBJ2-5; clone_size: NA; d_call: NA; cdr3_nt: TGTGCCACTTCAACCCCGGGGGTAGAGACCCAGTACTTC; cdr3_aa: CATSTPGVETQYF
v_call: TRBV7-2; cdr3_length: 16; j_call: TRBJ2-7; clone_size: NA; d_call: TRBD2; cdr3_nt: TGTGCCAGCAGCTTGGAAAGCGGGGGGGCTCAGTACGAGCAGTACTTC; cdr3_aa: CASSLESGGAQYEQYF
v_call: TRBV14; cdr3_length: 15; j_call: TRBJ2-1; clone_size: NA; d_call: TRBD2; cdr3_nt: TGTGCCAGCAGCCTCGGACTAGCGGGCTACAATGAGCAGTTCTTC; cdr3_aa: CASSLGLAGYNEQFF
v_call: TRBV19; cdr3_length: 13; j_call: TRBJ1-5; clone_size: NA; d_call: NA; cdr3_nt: TGTGCCAGTGCCGACACAAGCAATCAGCCCCAGCATTTT; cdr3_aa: CASADTSNQPQHF
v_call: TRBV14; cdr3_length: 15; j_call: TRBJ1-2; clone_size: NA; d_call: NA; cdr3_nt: TGTGCCAGCAGCCCCCCAGGCCCTGTGCTTGGGTACTACACCTTC; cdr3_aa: CASSPPGPVLGYYTF
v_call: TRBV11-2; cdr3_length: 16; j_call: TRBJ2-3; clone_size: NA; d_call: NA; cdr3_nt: TGTGCCAGCAGCGCCTGGCGGGCGGGGAGTAGCGGTACGCAGTATTTT; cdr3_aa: CASSAWRAGSSGTQYF
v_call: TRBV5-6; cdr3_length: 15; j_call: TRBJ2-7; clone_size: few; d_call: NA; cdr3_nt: TGTGCCAGCAGCATGCGTGGGGGGTATTCCTACGAGCAGTACTTC; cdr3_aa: CASSMRGGYSYEQYF
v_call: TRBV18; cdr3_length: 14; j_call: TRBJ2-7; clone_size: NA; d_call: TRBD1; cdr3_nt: TGTGCCAGCTCACCGACCTCGGGACAGGACGAGCAGTACTTC; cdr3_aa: CASSPTSGQDEQYF
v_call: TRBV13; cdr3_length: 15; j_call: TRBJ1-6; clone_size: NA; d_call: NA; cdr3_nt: TGTGCCAGCAGCTTTGGGCAGGGCTATGATTCACCCCTCCACTTT; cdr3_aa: CASSFGQGYDSPLHF
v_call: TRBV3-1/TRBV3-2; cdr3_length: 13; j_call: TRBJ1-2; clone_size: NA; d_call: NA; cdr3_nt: TGTGCCAGCAGCCCGGGACACCACTATGGCTACACCTTC; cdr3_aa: CASSPGHHYGYTF
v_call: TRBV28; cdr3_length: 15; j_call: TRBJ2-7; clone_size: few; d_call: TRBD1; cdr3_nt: TGTGCCAGCAGTTTAAGGGGGACAGCGTCCTACGAGCAGTACTTC; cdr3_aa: CASSLRGTASYEQYF
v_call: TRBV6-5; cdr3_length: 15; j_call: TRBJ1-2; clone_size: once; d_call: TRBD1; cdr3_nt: TGTGCCAGCAGGGAGGACAGGGGGTATGACTATGGCTACACCTTC; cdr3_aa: CASREDRGYDYGYTF
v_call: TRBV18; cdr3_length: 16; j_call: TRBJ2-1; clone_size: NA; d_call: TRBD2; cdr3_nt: TGTGCCAGCTCACCAGGTCTGGGACTAGCCTACAATGAGCAGTTCTTC; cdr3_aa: CASSPGLGLAYNEQFF
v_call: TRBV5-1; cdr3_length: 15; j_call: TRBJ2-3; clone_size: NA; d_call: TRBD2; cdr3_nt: TGCGCCAGCAGCTCCGGGACTAGCGACACAGATACGCAGTATTTT; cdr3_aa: CASSSGTSDTDTQYF
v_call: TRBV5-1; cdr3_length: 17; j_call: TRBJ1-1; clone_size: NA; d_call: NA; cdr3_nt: TGCGCCAGCAGCTGGGGACAAGGCGGAAGGGGGTACACTGAAGCTTTCTTT; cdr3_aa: CASSWGQGGRGYTEAFF
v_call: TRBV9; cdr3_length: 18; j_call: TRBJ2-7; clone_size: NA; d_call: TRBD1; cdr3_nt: TGTGCCAGCAGCGTGGCCCCAACAGGGGGTCGCGTCTCTTACGAGCAGTACTTC; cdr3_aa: CASSVAPTGGRVSYEQYF
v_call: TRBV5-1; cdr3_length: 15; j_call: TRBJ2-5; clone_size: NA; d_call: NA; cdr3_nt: TGCGCCAGCAGCCTATTTCACCCGTACCAAGAGACCCAGTACTTC; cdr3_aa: CASSLFHPYQETQYF
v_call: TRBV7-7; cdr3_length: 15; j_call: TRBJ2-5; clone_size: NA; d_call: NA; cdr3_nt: TGTGCTAGCAGCTTAGGGGGGCCCGGGGTAGAGACCCAGTACTTC; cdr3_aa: CASSLGGPGVETQYF
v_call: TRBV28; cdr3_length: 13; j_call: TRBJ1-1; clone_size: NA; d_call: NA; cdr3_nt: TGTGCCAGCAGCCCTGGCATGAACACTGAAGCTTTCTTT; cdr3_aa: CASSPGMNTEAFF
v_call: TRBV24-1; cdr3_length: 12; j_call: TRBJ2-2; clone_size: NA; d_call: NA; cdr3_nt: TGTGCCACAGGGGCATCGACCGGGGAGCTGTTTTTT; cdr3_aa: CATGASTGELFF
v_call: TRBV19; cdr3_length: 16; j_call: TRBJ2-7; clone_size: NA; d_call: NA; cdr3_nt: TGTGCCAGTACCACTCTCTTTAGGCAGGGCAGCTACGAGCAGTACTTC; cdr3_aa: CASTTLFRQGSYEQYF
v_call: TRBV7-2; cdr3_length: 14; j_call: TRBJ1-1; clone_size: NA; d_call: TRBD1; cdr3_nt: TGTGCCAGCAGACGTGAACAGGGGAAAACTGAAGCTTTCTTT; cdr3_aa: CASRREQGKTEAFF
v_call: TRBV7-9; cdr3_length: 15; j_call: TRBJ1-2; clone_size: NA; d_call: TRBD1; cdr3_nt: TGTGCCAGCAGCTCCAGGGGGACGATTCACTATGGCTACACCTTC; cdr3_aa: CASSSRGTIHYGYTF
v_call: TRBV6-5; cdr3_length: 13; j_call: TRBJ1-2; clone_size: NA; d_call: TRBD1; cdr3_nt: TGTGCCAGTACATTACAGGGGAGCAATGGCTACACCTTC; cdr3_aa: CASTLQGSNGYTF
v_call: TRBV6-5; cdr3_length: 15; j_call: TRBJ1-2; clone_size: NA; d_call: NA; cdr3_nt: TGTGCCAGCAGTACCCAGGGAGGGGGACCCTATGGCTACACCTTC; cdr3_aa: CASSTQGGGPYGYTF
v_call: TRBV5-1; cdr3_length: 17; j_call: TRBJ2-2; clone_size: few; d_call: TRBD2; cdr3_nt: TGCGCCAGCAGCGTGGAGGGACTAGCGGCGAACACCGGGGAGCTGTTTTTT; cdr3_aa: CASSVEGLAANTGELFF
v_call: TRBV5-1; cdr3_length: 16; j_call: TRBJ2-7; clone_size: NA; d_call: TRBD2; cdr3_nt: TGCGCCAGCAGCTTGGGCGCTAGCGGGATGACCTACGAGCAGTACTTC; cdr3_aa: CASSLGASGMTYEQYF
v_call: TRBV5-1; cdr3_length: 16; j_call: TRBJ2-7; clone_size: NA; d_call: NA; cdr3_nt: TGCGCCAGCAGCCCCCGCCAGGGAAGCGCGTTCGACGAGCAGTACTTC; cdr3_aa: CASSPRQGSAFDEQYF
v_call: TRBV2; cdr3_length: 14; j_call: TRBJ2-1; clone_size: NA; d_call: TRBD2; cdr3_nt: TGTGCCAGCGGGTTGCGGGGGGGATATGGTGAGCAGTTCTTC; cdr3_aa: CASGLRGGYGEQFF
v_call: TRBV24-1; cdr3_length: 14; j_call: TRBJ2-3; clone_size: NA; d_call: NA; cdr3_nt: TGTGCCACCAGTCGGGACTCTGCACAGACTACGCAGTATTTT; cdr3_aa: CATSRDSAQTTQYF
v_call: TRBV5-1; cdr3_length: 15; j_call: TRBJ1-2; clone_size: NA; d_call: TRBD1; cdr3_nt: TGCGCCAGCAGCGCGTCCGGGACAGCTAACTATGGCTACACCTTC; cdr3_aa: CASSASGTANYGYTF
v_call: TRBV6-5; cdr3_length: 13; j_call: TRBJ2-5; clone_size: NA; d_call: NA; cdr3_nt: TGTGCCAGCAGTTACCAGGGTACCCAGACCCAGTACTTC; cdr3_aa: CASSYQGTQTQYF
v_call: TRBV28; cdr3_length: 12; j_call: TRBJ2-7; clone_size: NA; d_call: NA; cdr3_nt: TGTGCCAGCCGGACAGACTCCTACGAGCAGTACTTC; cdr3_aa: CASRTDSYEQYF
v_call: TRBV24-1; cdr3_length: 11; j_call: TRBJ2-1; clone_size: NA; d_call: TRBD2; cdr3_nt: TGTGCCACCAGTGAGGGAGGGGAGCAGTTCTTC; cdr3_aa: CATSEGGEQFF
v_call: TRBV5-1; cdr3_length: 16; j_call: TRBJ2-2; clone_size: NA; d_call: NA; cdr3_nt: TGCGCCAGCAGCTTGGGCGGCGGAGCGAACACCGGGGAGCTGTTTTTT; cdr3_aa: CASSLGGGANTGELFF
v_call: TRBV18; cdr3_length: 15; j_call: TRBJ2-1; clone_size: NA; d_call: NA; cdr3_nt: TGTGCCAGCTCACCATTAAGCGGCACGGACAATGAGCAGTTCTTC; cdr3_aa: CASSPLSGTDNEQFF
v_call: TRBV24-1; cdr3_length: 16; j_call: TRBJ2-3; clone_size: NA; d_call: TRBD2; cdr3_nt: TGTGCCACCAGTGCCCGTAGCGGGGGGGTCACAGATACGCAGTATTTT; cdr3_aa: CATSARSGGVTDTQYF
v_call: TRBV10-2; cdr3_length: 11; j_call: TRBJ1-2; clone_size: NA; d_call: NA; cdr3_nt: TGCGCCAGCAGTGAAGGAGGTGGCTACACCTTC; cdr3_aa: CASSEGGGYTF
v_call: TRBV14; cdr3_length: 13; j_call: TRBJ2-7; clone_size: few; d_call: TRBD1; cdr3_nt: TGTGCCAGCAGGCGGACAGGGGTCCACGAGCAGTACTTC; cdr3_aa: CASRRTGVHEQYF
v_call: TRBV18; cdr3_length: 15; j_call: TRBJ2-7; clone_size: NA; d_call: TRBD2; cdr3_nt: TGTGCCAGCTCACCACCGGGCGGGGGGGCCGGCGAGCAGTACTTC; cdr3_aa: CASSPPGGGAGEQYF
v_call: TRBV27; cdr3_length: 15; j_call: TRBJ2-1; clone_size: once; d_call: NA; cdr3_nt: TGTGCCAGCAGTTTATCGGCCTCTCGCGGAAATGAGCAGTTCTTC; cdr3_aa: CASSLSASRGNEQFF
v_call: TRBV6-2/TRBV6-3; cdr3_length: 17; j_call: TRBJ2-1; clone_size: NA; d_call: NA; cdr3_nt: TGTGCCAGCAGTTCCATAAGACTCCGCCGCTCCTACAATGAGCAGTTCTTC; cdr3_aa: CASSSIRLRRSYNEQFF
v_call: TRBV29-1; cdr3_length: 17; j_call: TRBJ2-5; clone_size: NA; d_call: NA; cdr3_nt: TGCAGCGTTGAATCCGTTGGGGTCGGTGGGGCCAGTGGGACCCAGTACTTC; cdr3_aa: CSVESVGVGGASGTQYF
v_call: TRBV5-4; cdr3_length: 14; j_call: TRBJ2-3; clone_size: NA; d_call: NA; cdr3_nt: TGTGCCAGCAGGACGGGGGTTAGCACAGATACGCAGTATTTT; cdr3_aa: CASRTGVSTDTQYF
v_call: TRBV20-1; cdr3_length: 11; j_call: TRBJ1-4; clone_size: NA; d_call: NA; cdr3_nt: TGCAGTGCTAGCCTTTATGAAAAACTGTTTTTT; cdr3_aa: CSASLYEKLFF
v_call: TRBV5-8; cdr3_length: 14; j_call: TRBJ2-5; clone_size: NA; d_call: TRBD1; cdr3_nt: TGTGCCAGCAACCTCGGACAGGGGACGGAGACCCAGTACTTC; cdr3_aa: CASNLGQGTETQYF
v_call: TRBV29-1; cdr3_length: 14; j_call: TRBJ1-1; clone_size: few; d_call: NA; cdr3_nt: TGCAGCGTCGCAAGACAGTCCATGAACACTGAAGCTTTCTTT; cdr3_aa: CSVARQSMNTEAFF
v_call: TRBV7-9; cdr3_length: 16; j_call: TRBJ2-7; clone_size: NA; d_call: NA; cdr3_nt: TGTGCCAGCAGCTTCTTAATAGGGGGGGAGAACTACGAGCAGTACTTC; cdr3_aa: CASSFLIGGENYEQYF
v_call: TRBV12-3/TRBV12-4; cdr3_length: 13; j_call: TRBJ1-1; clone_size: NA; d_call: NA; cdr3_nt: TGTGCCAGCAGTTTTGGCTGGAACACTGAAGCTTTCTTT; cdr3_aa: CASSFGWNTEAFF
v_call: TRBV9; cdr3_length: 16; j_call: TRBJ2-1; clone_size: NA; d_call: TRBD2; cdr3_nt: TGTGCCAGCAGCGAACGACTAGCGGGGGGTCTCGTGGAGCAGTTCTTC; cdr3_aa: CASSERLAGGLVEQFF
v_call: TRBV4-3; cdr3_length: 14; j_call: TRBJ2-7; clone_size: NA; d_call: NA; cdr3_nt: TGCGCCAGCAGCCAAGATCTGAACGCGGGGGAGCAGTACTTC; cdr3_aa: CASSQDLNAGEQYF